This TCR beta chain was captured by sequencing in a study of early T cells in non-severe SARS-CoV-2 infection (dated by TCRdb to the early 2020s). Describing the broader study: Bulk RNA from unsorted whole blood was used for TCR sequencing, so alpha and beta chains could not be paired. General conclusions and limits of the study: VDJdb matching was skewed toward anti-spike CD8 responses, so virus-specific expansions were likely underestimated and private and CD4 specificities were missed.

The study was a case-control design nested within a healthcare worker cohort in London, UK, with weekly nasopharyngeal swab PCR tests and blood sampling. Between 23 and 31 March 2020, the week of the UK lockdown, healthcare workers were enrolled and then followed up weekly for as long as 16 weeks. This clonotype was found many times. The antigen it binds to is not known. A read error may produce the germline difference seen at one junction end. According to the germline V gene, CDR1 reads SNHLY and CDR2 reads FYNNEI. From the cysteine up to the phenylalanine, the CDR3 has a length of 11 residues. The entry retains the CDR3 DNA only, 33 bases that are in frame from base 1. Library generation was performed with 5' RACE. The sequencing machine was a NextSeq 500. Unique molecular identifiers were attached to individual cDNA molecules in the TCR library protocol so that sequencing error and PCR bias could be corrected. Both TCR alpha and beta chains were sequenced, and tight co-correlation was observed between alpha and beta sequence abundances in each sample. The authors processed their data as follows. Decombinator V4 was used to annotate the V gene, J gene and CDR3 of the TCR sequences. TCRs were defined as expanded if a significant change between any two time points was detected under a Poisson model with p below 0.0001. TCR abundances were normalised to the total number of TCRs sequenced per sample and expressed as counts per million. MAIT TCRs were defined by TRAV1-2 paired with TRAJ12, TRAJ20 or TRAJ33, and iNKT TCRs by TRAV10 paired with TRAJ18. A search of VDJdb, accessed on 1 November 2021, was run for TCRs annotated to CMV, EBV and SARS-CoV-2, with TCRs annotated for multiple antigens excluded. Starting from the raw public reads, TCRdb applied fastp trimming at Q25, assembled clones with MiXCR and retained in-frame beta chains. Each entry merges the rows of one CDR3 protein and shows their most common DNA and genes. The V and J calls were determined by TCRdb, not by the authors. The sample table shows about 56,000 distinct CDR3 sequences, and approximately 10% are seen once. The biggest ten clones account for 6.5% of the sample.

The TCR originated in an adult who was a healthcare worker with PCR-confirmed SARS-CoV-2 infection or an uninfected control (not recorded which). Recombination connected TRBV2 to TRBJ1-2, with the D gene not clear enough to name. Material: whole blood. The CDR3 reads CASSGAGIASF. At the DNA level, the sequence is TGTGCCAGCAGTGGAGCAGGCATCGCTAGCTTC.